The rows below give T cell receptor beta chains drawn from one sample of a study of control samples from healthy donors and cancer patients. Assay used: immunoSEQ multiplex PCR; TCRdb lists only in-frame clones, some missing. The table records around 150,000 clones, about 94% of them present only once. Sequenced sample: PBMCs. Receptor source: a man in his fifties or sixties with colorectal cancer. The CDR3 runs from the conserved cysteine through the conserved F or W. A D gene is named only where the DNA matches it firmly. Only some rows state a clone size, as once, few, many or a class for expanded clones.

v_call: TRBV30
clone_size: -
d_call: TRBD1
j_call: TRBJ1-1
cdr3_nt: TGTGCCTGGACTCCCAAGTCCGGACAGGTGAACACTGAAGCTTTCTTT
cdr3_aa: CAWTPKSGQVNTEAFF

v_call: TRBV19
clone_size: -
d_call: TRBD1
j_call: TRBJ1-2
cdr3_nt: TGTGCCAGTAGTACCACTCAGGGGGCAGGCTATGGCTACACCTTC
cdr3_aa: CASSTTQGAGYGYTF

v_call: TRBV7-9
clone_size: -
d_call: -
j_call: TRBJ1-2
cdr3_nt: TGTGCCAGCAGCTTAGCAGGGGAGGATGGCTACACCTTC
cdr3_aa: CASSLAGEDGYTF

v_call: TRBV28
clone_size: -
d_call: -
j_call: TRBJ1-2
cdr3_nt: TGTGCCAGCGTCATCCGAGTCGGCAGAGCCCTGAGGAACTATGGCTACACCTTC
cdr3_aa: CASVIRVGRALRNYGYTF

v_call: TRBV10-2
clone_size: -
d_call: -
j_call: TRBJ1-5
cdr3_nt: TGCGCCAGCAGTGACAGCTATAGCAATCAGCCCCAGCATTTT
cdr3_aa: CASSDSYSNQPQHF

v_call: TRBV24-1
clone_size: -
d_call: -
j_call: TRBJ1-1
cdr3_nt: TGTGCCACCAGTGATTTGCACCGTCATGTGAACACTGAAGCTTTCTTT
cdr3_aa: CATSDLHRHVNTEAFF

v_call: TRBV3-1/TRBV3-2
clone_size: -
d_call: -
j_call: TRBJ1-1
cdr3_nt: TGTGCCAGCAGCCCTAGCGCCCCAACTAACACTGAAGCTTTCTTT
cdr3_aa: CASSPSAPTNTEAFF

v_call: TRBV30
clone_size: -
d_call: TRBD1
j_call: TRBJ1-1
cdr3_nt: TGTGCCTGGTCACAGGGGGCGCGCACTGAAGCTTTCTTT
cdr3_aa: CAWSQGARTEAFF

v_call: TRBV6-6
clone_size: -
d_call: TRBD1
j_call: TRBJ2-3
cdr3_nt: TGTGCCAGCAACCCAGCCGGGACAGGGACAGATACGCAGTATTTT
cdr3_aa: CASNPAGTGTDTQYF

v_call: TRBV30
clone_size: -
d_call: -
j_call: TRBJ2-7
cdr3_nt: TGTGCCTGGAGGGGGCAGGGGCGCGAGCAGTACTTC
cdr3_aa: CAWRGQGREQYF

v_call: TRBV10-2
clone_size: -
d_call: TRBD1
j_call: TRBJ2-7
cdr3_nt: TGCGCCAGCATGGTCGGGACAGGACCTTACGAGCAGTACTTC
cdr3_aa: CASMVGTGPYEQYF

v_call: TRBV18
clone_size: -
d_call: -
j_call: TRBJ2-2
cdr3_nt: TGTGCCAGCTCACCCGCTGGGACCGGGGAGCTGTTTTTT
cdr3_aa: CASSPAGTGELFF

v_call: TRBV7-5
clone_size: once
d_call: -
j_call: TRBJ1-6
cdr3_nt: TGTGCCAGAAGCTTAGATTCCTGGCGAAGTAATTCACCCCTCCACTTT
cdr3_aa: CARSLDSWRSNSPLHF

v_call: TRBV9
clone_size: -
d_call: -
j_call: TRBJ2-1
cdr3_nt: TGTGCCAGCAGCGTAGGTACAGGGAGTATGAATGAGCAGTTCTTC
cdr3_aa: CASSVGTGSMNEQFF

v_call: TRBV5-4
clone_size: -
d_call: -
j_call: TRBJ1-1
cdr3_nt: TGTGCCAGCAGCTTGACAGGGTTGAACACTGAAGCTTTCTTT
cdr3_aa: CASSLTGLNTEAFF

v_call: TRBV7-7
clone_size: -
d_call: TRBD1
j_call: TRBJ2-1
cdr3_nt: TGTGCCAGCAGCTTGGGACAGGGTAACAATGAGCAGTTCTTC
cdr3_aa: CASSLGQGNNEQFF

v_call: TRBV5-1
clone_size: -
d_call: -
j_call: TRBJ2-7
cdr3_nt: TGCGCCAGCAGCTCGTCCCTGGAGCAGTACTTC
cdr3_aa: CASSSSLEQYF

v_call: TRBV29-1
clone_size: -
d_call: -
j_call: TRBJ1-1
cdr3_nt: TGCAGCGTCCGCGGGACCGTGAACACTGAAGCTTTCTTT
cdr3_aa: CSVRGTVNTEAFF

v_call: TRBV3-1/TRBV3-2
clone_size: -
d_call: -
j_call: TRBJ2-5
cdr3_nt: TGTGCCAGCAGCCAAGTGCCCCAAGAGACCCAGTACTTC
cdr3_aa: CASSQVPQETQYF

v_call: TRBV6-5
clone_size: -
d_call: TRBD2
j_call: TRBJ2-7
cdr3_nt: TGTGCCACTCGGGGGGGGTTAAACTACGAGCAGTACTTC
cdr3_aa: CATRGGLNYEQYF

v_call: TRBV27
clone_size: -
d_call: TRBD1
j_call: TRBJ2-7
cdr3_nt: TGTGCCAGCAGGGGGACAGAGCTCTCCTACGAGCAGTACTTC
cdr3_aa: CASRGTELSYEQYF

v_call: TRBV7-2
clone_size: -
d_call: -
j_call: TRBJ2-5
cdr3_nt: TGTGCCAGCAGCCTAGCGGGACAGGGGCCGGGAGAGACCCAGTACTTC
cdr3_aa: CASSLAGQGPGETQYF

v_call: TRBV19
clone_size: -
d_call: -
j_call: TRBJ1-5
cdr3_nt: TGTGCCAGTAGTATGCAAAGGAATAGCAATCAGCCCCAGCATTTT
cdr3_aa: CASSMQRNSNQPQHF

v_call: TRBV6-6
clone_size: -
d_call: -
j_call: TRBJ2-5
cdr3_nt: TGTGCCAGCAGTTACTCGGGGGCAGGGCACGAGACCCAGTACTTC
cdr3_aa: CASSYSGAGHETQYF

v_call: TRBV18
clone_size: -
d_call: -
j_call: TRBJ2-1
cdr3_nt: TGTGCCAGCTCACCAGACCTGACAGCTGTCGATGAGCAGTTCTTC
cdr3_aa: CASSPDLTAVDEQFF

v_call: TRBV19
clone_size: few
d_call: -
j_call: TRBJ2-2
cdr3_nt: TGTGCCAGCACTAACAGAAACACCGGGGAGCTGTTTTTT
cdr3_aa: CASTNRNTGELFF

v_call: TRBV19
clone_size: -
d_call: -
j_call: TRBJ2-1
cdr3_nt: TGTGCCAGTGGGGGTGAGGCCTACAATGAGCAGTTCTTC
cdr3_aa: CASGGEAYNEQFF

v_call: TRBV7-8
clone_size: -
d_call: TRBD1
j_call: TRBJ1-2
cdr3_nt: TGTGCCAGCAGCTTAGTAGCACAGGGGGTGGCTGGCTACACCTTC
cdr3_aa: CASSLVAQGVAGYTF

v_call: TRBV7-2
clone_size: -
d_call: TRBD1
j_call: TRBJ2-7
cdr3_nt: TGTGCCAGCAGCTTAGGGTATCCGGGACAGGGCTACGAGCAGTACTTC
cdr3_aa: CASSLGYPGQGYEQYF

v_call: TRBV30
clone_size: -
d_call: TRBD2
j_call: TRBJ2-1
cdr3_nt: TGTGCCTGGAAGGGACTAGCGTATGAGCAGTTCTTC
cdr3_aa: CAWKGLAYEQFF

v_call: TRBV7-2
clone_size: -
d_call: -
j_call: TRBJ2-3
cdr3_nt: TGTGCCAGGTTGAAGACCGACACAGATACGCAGTATTTT
cdr3_aa: CARLKTDTDTQYF

v_call: TRBV23-1
clone_size: -
d_call: TRBD1
j_call: TRBJ2-7
cdr3_nt: TGCGCCAGCAGTCAATCTGGACAGGGGCCCTACGAGCAGTACTTC
cdr3_aa: CASSQSGQGPYEQYF

v_call: TRBV18
clone_size: once
d_call: -
j_call: TRBJ1-2
cdr3_nt: TGTGCCAGCTCACCGAACGGGGGGAATGGCTACACCTTC
cdr3_aa: CASSPNGGNGYTF

v_call: TRBV2
clone_size: -
d_call: TRBD1
j_call: TRBJ1-5
cdr3_nt: TGTGCCAGCAGTGGGACAGGGGGTAATCAGCCCCAGCATTTT
cdr3_aa: CASSGTGGNQPQHF

v_call: TRBV28
clone_size: -
d_call: -
j_call: TRBJ2-7
cdr3_nt: TGTGCCAGCAGTTTCGGCGGCACTAGCGAGCAGTACTTC
cdr3_aa: CASSFGGTSEQYF

v_call: TRBV5-6
clone_size: -
d_call: -
j_call: TRBJ1-1
cdr3_nt: TGTGCCAGCAGCTACTTGGACCCGAACACTGAAGCTTTCTTT
cdr3_aa: CASSYLDPNTEAFF

v_call: TRBV18
clone_size: -
d_call: -
j_call: TRBJ1-1
cdr3_nt: TGTGCCAGCGCGAAACAGGAAGTGAACACTGAAGCTTTCTTT
cdr3_aa: CASAKQEVNTEAFF

v_call: TRBV6-5
clone_size: -
d_call: TRBD1
j_call: TRBJ2-1
cdr3_nt: TGTGCCAGCAGTTATACCGGGACAGGGGGGAATGAGCAGTTCTTC
cdr3_aa: CASSYTGTGGNEQFF

v_call: TRBV3-1/TRBV3-2
clone_size: -
d_call: -
j_call: TRBJ1-1
cdr3_nt: TGTGCCAGCACCCCGTCGGCGGACACTGAAGCTTTCTTT
cdr3_aa: CASTPSADTEAFF